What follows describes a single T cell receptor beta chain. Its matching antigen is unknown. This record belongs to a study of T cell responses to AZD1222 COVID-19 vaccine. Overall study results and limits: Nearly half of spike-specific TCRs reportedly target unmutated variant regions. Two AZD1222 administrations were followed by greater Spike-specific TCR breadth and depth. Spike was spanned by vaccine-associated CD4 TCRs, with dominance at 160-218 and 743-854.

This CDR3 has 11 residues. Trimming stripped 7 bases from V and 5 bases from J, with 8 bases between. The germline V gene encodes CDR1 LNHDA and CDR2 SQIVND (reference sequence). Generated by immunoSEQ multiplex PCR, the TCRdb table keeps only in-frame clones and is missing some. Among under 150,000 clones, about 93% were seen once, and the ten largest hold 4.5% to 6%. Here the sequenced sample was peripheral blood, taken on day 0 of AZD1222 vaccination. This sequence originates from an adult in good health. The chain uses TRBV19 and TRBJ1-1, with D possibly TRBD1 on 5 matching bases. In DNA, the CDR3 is TGTGCCAGTATTTGGGGGACTGAAGCTTTCTTT. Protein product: CASIWGTEAFF.